This entry concerns a single T cell receptor beta chain. CDR3 length equals 15 residues. The V gene's germline CDR1 is SGHRS and CDR2 YFSETQ. V shed 1 base and J shed 6 bases, with 13 bases lying between them. These data come from a study of cytomegalovirus exposure and HLA in healthy donors. The PCR had 60 Vbeta and 13 Jbeta primers. The data were produced by immunoSEQ multiplex PCR, yet TCRdb's version contains in-frame clones alone and is incomplete. Here the sample spans roughly 160,000 clones, 87% being singletons. The J gene is TRBJ2-2, the V gene TRBV5-1, with a weak D call TRBD1 (6 bases). The receptor was isolated from a woman in her twenties or thirties in good health and CMV-seronegative. Sequenced material: PBMCs. As DNA, the CDR3 is TGCGCCAGCAGCTTGTTCCAACAGGGCTCCGGGGAGCTGTTTTTT. It encodes CASSLFQQGSGELFF.